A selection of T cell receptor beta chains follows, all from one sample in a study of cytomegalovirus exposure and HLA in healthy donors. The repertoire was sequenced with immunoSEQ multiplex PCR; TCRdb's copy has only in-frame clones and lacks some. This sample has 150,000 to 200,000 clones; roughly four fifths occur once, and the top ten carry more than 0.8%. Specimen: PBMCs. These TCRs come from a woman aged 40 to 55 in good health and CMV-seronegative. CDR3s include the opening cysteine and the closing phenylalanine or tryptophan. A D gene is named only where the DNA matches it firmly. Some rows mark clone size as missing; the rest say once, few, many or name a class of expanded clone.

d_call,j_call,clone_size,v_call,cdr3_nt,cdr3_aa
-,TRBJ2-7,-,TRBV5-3,TGTGCCAGAATCCCATTCAGGGCGTTCATAGAGCAGTACTTC,CARIPFRAFIEQYF
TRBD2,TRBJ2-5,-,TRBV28,TGTGCCAGCCACGGGACTAGCGCAGAGACCCAGTACTTC,CASHGTSAETQYF
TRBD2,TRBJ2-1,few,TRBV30,TGTGCCTGGGCAAGCCCAGGGACGGGGGGGAATGAGCAGTTCTTC,CAWASPGTGGNEQFF
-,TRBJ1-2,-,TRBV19,TGTGCCAGTAGGGCGACAGGTCGGTACGGTAATGGCTACACCTTC,CASRATGRYGNGYTF
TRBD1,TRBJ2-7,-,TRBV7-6,TGTGCCAGCAGCTCTGGAGGACAGGGAAGGGTCTACTTC,CASSSGGQGRVYF
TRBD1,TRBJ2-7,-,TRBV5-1,TGCGCCAGCAGCGTAACAGGGGGCTCTCCCTACGAGCAGTACTTC,CASSVTGGSPYEQYF
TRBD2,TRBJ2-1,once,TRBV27,TGTGCCAGCATCTTTCGGGGACCGGGGACTAGCGGGATACACAATGAGCAGTTCTTC,CASIFRGPGTSGIHNEQFF
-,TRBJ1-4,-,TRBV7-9,TGTGCCAGCAGCTTTGTATCAACTAATGAAAAACTGTTTTTT,CASSFVSTNEKLFF
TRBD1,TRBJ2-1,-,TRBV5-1,TGCGCCAGCAGCTTGGGACAGGGCAACAATGAGCAGTTCTTC,CASSLGQGNNEQFF
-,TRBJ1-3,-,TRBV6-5,TGTGCCAGCAGTTACAGTTACGGGTCCGGAAACACCATATATTTT,CASSYSYGSGNTIYF
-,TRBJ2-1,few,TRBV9,TGTGCCAGCAGCGGAGGCTTAACCTACAATGAGCAGTTCTTC,CASSGGLTYNEQFF
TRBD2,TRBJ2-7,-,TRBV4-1,TGCGCCAGCAGCCAGGACGGGACTAGCGGTCCTCCGGGAGAGCAGTACTTC,CASSQDGTSGPPGEQYF
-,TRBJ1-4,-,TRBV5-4,TGTGCCAGCAGCTTGGGGCCCCCTGCAACTAATGAAAAACTGTTTTTT,CASSLGPPATNEKLFF
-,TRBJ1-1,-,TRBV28,TGTGCCAGCATTGGGGGGGGTCACGACACTGAAGCTTTCTTT,CASIGGGHDTEAFF
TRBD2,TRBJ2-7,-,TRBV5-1,TGCGCCAGCAGCTTTGGGGGAGGGCCCTACGAGCAGTACTTC,CASSFGGGPYEQYF
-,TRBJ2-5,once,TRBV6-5,TGTGCCAGCAGCACATTTGGGACCCAGTACTTC,CASSTFGTQYF
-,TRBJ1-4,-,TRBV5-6,TGTGCCAGCACCTTAGCGGGTCGGGCTAATGAAAAACTGTTTTTT,CASTLAGRANEKLFF
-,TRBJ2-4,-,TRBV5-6,TGTGCCAGCAGCTTATTTCATGGTCCAGGAACCAAAAACATTCAGTACTTC,CASSLFHGPGTKNIQYF
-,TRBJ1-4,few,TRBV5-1,TGCGCCAGCAGGGAGCTCCCAACTAATGAAAAACTGTTTTTT,CASRELPTNEKLFF
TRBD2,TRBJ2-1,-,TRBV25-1,TGTGCCAGCAGTGAACACTCCGGGGGGGCGCCTGAGCAGTTCTTC,CASSEHSGGAPEQFF
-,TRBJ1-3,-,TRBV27,TGTGCCAGCAGTTTATGGGGCAACTCTGGAAACACCATATATTTT,CASSLWGNSGNTIYF
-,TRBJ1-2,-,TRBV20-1,TGCAGTGCCCCGAACAATGATGGCTACACCTTC,CSAPNNDGYTF
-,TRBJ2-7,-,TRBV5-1,TGCGCCAGCAGCTTGGCAGGGGAAGGACCCTACGAGCAGTACTTC,CASSLAGEGPYEQYF
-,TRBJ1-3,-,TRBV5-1,TGCGCCAGCAGCTTGGTAAACAGTCGTTCGAACACCATATATTTT,CASSLVNSRSNTIYF
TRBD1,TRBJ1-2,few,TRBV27,TGTGCCAGCAGTTCGTCACAGGGGGGGTCGGACTATGGCTACACCTTC,CASSSSQGGSDYGYTF
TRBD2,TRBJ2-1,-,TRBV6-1,TGTGCCAGCAGTGAAGCGGGGAGGGCCTCCTACAATGAGCAGTTCTTC,CASSEAGRASYNEQFF
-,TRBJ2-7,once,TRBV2,TGTGCCAGCAGTGAGGGACTTGGTAGCTACGAGCAGTACTTC,CASSEGLGSYEQYF
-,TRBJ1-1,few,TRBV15,TGTGCCACCGAACGTGACAAGAACACTGAAGCTTTCTTT,CATERDKNTEAFF
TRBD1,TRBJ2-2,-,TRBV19,TGTGCCAGTAGTCCCCCTTGGACAGGGAACACCGGGGAGCTGTTTTTT,CASSPPWTGNTGELFF
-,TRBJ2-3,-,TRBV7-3,TGTGCCAGCAGCCCGGACAGAAGCACAGATACGCAGTATTTT,CASSPDRSTDTQYF
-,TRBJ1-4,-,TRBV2,TGTGCCAGCAGTCAGGAGAAGGGGCCACTGTTTTTT,CASSQEKGPLFF
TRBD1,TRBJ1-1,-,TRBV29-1,TGCAGCGTTGGGTTAGACAGGGGGAGGACTGAAGCTTTCTTT,CSVGLDRGRTEAFF
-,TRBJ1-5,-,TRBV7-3,TGTGCCAGCAGCTTAGGGGCCGATCAGCCCCAGCATTTT,CASSLGADQPQHF
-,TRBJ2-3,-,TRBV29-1,TGCAGCGTTAGGATCGACGGGCGGGGTACGCAGTATTTT,CSVRIDGRGTQYF
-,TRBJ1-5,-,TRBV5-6,TGTGCCAGCAGCTTGTCAGTGAATAGCAATCAGCCCCAGCATTTT,CASSLSVNSNQPQHF
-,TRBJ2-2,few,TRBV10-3,TGTGCCATCAGTGAGTTCCCCGCGAACACCGGGGAGCTGTTTTTT,CAISEFPANTGELFF
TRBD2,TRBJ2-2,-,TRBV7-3,TGTGCCAGCAGCTTAATTACTGGCGGGAGGCCCGGGGAGCTGTTTTTT,CASSLITGGRPGELFF
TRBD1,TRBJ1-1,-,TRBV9,TGTGCCAGCAGCCCGTTTGACAGGGTGAGGACTGAAGCTTTCTTT,CASSPFDRVRTEAFF
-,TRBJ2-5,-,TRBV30,TGTGCCTGGAGTGTAATTTCGGGGAGGGAGACCCAGTACTTC,CAWSVISGRETQYF
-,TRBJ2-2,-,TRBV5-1,TGCGCCAGCAGCGGGCGGGGTAGGGTAGGCACCGGGGAGCTGTTTTTT,CASSGRGRVGTGELFF
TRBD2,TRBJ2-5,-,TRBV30,TGTGCCTGGAGTCAACTAGCGGGAGGGCCGGAGACCCAGTACTTC,CAWSQLAGGPETQYF
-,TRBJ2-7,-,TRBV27,TGTGCCAGCACTACGACAGGATCCTACGAGCAGTACTTC,CASTTTGSYEQYF
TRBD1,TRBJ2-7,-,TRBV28,TGTGCCAGCAGTTTCTTAGGGGGCCGGGGAGAGCAGTACTTC,CASSFLGGRGEQYF
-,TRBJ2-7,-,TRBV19,TGTGCCAGTGGCATGACAGGTATGGGTCAAAACGAGCAGTACTTC,CASGMTGMGQNEQYF
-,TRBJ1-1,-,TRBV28,TGTGCCAGCAGTTCAGAGACGAGGGCTTTCTTT,CASSSETRAFF
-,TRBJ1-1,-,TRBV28,TGTGCCAGCACCCCCTCCAAGGGGTTTATGAACACTGAAGCTTTCTTT,CASTPSKGFMNTEAFF
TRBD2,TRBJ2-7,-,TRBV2,TGTGCCAGCAGCGCCCCCCTTGAGACTAGCGGGGGCTACGAGCAGTACTTC,CASSAPLETSGGYEQYF
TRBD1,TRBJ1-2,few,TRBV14,TGTGCCAGCAGCCGCAGCGGCCGGACAGGGGGTGGGGGCTACACCTTC,CASSRSGRTGGGGYTF